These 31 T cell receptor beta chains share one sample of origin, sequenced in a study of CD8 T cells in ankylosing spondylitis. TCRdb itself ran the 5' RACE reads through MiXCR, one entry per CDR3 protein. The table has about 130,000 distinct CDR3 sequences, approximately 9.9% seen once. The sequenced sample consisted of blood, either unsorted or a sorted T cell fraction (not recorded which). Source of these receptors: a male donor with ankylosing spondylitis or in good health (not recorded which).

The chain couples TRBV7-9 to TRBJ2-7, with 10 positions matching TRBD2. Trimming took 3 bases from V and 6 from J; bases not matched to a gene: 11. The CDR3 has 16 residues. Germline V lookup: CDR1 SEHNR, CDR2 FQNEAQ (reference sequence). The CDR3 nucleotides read TGTGCCAGCAGCTTCGAGGCTCTAGCGGGAGTAGGCGAGCAGTACTTC. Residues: CASSFEALAGVGEQYF.

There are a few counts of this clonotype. This CDR3 reads CASSDPTSGRASYNEQFF. The CDR3 nucleotides are TGTGCCAGCAGTGACCCGACTAGCGGGAGGGCCTCCTACAATGAGCAGTTCTTC. The rearrangement joins TRBV25-1 to TRBJ2-1; 14 nucleotides match TRBD2. Germline CDR1 and CDR2: MGHDK and SYGVNS. V trimming: 3 bases; J trimming: 0 bases; junction bases outside the gene matches: 4. This CDR3 spans 18 amino acids.

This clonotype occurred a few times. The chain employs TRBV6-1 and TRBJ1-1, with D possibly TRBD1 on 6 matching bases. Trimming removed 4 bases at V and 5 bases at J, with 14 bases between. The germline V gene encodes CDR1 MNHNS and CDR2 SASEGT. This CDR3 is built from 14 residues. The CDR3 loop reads CASSGTEGGTEAFF. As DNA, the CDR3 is TGTGCCAGCAGTGGGACAGAAGGAGGGACTGAAGCTTTCTTT.

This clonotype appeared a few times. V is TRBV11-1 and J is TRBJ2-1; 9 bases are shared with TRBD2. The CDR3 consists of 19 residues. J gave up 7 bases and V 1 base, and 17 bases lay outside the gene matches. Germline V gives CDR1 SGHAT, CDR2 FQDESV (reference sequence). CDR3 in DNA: TGTGCCAGCAGCTTAGAAGTCAACCTCGCCGGGACTAGCTTAAATGAGCAGTTCTTC. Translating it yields CASSLEVNLAGTSLNEQFF. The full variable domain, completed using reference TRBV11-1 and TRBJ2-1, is EAEVAQSPRYKITEKSQAVAFWCDPISGHATLYWYRQILGQGPELLVQFQDESVVDDSQLPKDRFSAERLKGVDSTLKIQPAELGDSAMYLCASSLEVNLAGTSLNEQFFGPGTRLTVL.

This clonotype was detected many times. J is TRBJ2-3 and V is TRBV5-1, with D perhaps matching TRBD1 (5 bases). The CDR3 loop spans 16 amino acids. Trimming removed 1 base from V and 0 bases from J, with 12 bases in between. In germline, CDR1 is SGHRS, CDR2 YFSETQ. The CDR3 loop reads CASSLRGVASTDTQYF. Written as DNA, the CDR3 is TGCGCCAGCAGCTTGAGGGGCGTTGCTAGCACAGATACGCAGTATTTT.

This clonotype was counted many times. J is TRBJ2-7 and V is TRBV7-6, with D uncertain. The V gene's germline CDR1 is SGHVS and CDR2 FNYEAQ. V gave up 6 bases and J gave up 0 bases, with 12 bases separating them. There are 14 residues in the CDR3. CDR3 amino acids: CASSRQINSYEQYF. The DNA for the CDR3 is TGTGCCAGCAGTCGCCAGATAAACTCCTACGAGCAGTACTTC. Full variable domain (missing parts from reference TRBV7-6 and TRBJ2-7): GAGVSQSPRYKVTKRGQDVALRCDPISGHVSLYWYRQALGQGPEFLTYFNYEAQQDKSGLPNDRFSAERPEGSISTLTIQRTEQRDSAMYRCASSRQINSYEQYFGPGTRLTVT.

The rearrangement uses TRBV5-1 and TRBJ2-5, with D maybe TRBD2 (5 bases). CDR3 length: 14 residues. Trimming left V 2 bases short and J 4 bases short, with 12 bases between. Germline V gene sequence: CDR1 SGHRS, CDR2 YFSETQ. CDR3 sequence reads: CASSFLTILETQYF. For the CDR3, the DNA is TGCGCCAGCAGCTTTTTGACTATTTTAGAGACCCAGTACTTC.

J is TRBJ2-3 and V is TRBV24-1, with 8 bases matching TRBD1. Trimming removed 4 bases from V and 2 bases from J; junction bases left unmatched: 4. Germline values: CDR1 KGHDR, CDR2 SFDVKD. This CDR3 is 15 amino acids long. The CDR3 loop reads CATSERRGLTDTQYF. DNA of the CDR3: TGTGCCACCAGTGAACGCAGGGGGCTCACAGATACGCAGTATTTT.

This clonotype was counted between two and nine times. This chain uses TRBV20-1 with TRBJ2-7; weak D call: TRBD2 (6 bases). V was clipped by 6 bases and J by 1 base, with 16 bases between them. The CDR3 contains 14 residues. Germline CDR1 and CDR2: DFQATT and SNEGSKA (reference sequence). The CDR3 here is CSAPRLALSYEQYF. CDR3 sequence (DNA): TGCAGTGCCCCTCGGCTAGCGTTATCCTACGAGCAGTACTTC.

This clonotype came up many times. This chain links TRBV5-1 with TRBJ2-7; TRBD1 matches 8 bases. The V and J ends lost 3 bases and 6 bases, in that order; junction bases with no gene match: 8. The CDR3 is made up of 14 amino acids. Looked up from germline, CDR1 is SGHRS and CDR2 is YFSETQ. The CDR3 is CASSSRTGKGEQYF. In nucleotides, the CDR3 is TGCGCCAGCAGCTCAAGGACAGGGAAAGGCGAGCAGTACTTC. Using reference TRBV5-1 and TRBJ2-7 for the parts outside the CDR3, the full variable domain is KAGVTQTPRYLIKTRGQQVTLSCSPISGHRSVSWYQQTPGQGLQFLFEYFSETQRNKGNFPGRFSGRQFSNSRSEMNVSTLELGDSALYLCASSSRTGKGEQYFGPGTRLTVT.

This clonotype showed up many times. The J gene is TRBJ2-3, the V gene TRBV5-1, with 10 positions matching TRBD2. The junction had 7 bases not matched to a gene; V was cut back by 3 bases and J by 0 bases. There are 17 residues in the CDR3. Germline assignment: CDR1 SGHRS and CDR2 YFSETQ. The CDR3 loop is CASSWKRTSGSTDTQYF. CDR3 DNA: TGCGCCAGCAGCTGGAAAAGGACTAGCGGAAGCACAGATACGCAGTATTTT. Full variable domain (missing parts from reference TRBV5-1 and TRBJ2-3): KAGVTQTPRYLIKTRGQQVTLSCSPISGHRSVSWYQQTPGQGLQFLFEYFSETQRNKGNFPGRFSGRQFSNSRSEMNVSTLELGDSALYLCASSWKRTSGSTDTQYFGPGTRLTVL.

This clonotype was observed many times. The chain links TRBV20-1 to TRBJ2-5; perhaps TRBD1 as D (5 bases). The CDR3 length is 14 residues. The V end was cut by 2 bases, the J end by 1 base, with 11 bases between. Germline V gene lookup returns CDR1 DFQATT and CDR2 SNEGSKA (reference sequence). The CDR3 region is CSARFWGFQETQYF. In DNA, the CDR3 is TGCAGTGCTAGATTCTGGGGCTTCCAAGAGACCCAGTACTTC.

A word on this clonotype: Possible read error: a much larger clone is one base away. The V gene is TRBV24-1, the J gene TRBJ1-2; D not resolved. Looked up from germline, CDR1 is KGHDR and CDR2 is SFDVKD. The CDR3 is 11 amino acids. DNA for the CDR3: TGTGCCACCAGTGATTTGCTTGGCCACACCTTC. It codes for CATSDLLGHTF.

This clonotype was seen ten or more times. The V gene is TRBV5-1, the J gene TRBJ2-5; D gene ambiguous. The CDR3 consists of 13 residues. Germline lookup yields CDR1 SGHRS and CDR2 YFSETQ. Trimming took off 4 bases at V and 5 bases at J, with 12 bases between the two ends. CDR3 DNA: TGCGCCAGCAGCAGGGCTCCCGAGGAGACCCAGTACTTC. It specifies CASSRAPEETQYF.

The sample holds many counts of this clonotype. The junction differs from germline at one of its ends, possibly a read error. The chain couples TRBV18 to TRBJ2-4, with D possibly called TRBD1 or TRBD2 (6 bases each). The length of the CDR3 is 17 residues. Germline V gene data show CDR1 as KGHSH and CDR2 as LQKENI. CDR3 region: CASSPPGGGRIKNFQYF. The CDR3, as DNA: TGTGCCAGCTCACCCCCCGGGGGCGGACGGATCAAAAACTTTCAGTACTTC.

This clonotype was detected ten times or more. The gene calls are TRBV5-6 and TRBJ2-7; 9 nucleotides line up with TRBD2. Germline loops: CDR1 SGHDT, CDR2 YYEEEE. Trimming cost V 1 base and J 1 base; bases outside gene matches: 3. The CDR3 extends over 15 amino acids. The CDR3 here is CASSLNSGGSYEQYF. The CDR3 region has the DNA TGTGCCAGCAGCTTGAATAGCGGGGGATCCTACGAGCAGTACTTC. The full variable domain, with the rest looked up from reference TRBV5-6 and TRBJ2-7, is DAGVTQSPTHLIKTRGQQVTLRCSPKSGHDTVSWYQQALGQGPQFIFQYYEEEERQRGNFPDRFSGHQFPNYSSELNVNALLLGDSALYLCASSLNSGGSYEQYFGPGTRLTVT.

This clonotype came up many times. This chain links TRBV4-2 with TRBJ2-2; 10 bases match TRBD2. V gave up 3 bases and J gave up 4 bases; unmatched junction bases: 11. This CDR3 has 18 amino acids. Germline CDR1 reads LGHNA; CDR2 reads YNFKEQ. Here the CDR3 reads CASSHPVSPSGSTGELFF. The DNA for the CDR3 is TGTGCCAGCAGCCACCCGGTCTCGCCTAGCGGGAGCACCGGGGAGCTGTTTTTT.

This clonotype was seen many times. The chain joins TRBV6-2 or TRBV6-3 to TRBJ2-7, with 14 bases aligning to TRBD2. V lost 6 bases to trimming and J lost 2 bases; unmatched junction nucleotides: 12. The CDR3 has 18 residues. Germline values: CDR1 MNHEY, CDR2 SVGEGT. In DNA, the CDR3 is TGTGCCAGCAGGCAACCGGGACTAGCGGGAGCCCGAACCTACGAGCAGTACTTC. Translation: CASRQPGLAGARTYEQYF.

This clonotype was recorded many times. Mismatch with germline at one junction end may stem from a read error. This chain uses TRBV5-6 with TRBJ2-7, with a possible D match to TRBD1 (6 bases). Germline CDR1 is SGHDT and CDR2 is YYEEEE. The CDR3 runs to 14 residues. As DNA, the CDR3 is TGTGCCAGCAGTTTGGGGGACAACTCCTACGAGCAGTACTTC. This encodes CASSLGDNSYEQYF.

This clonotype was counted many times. This CDR3 reads CSASGGGSYNEQFF. The CDR3 bases are TGCAGTGCTAGCGGCGGTGGCTCCTACAATGAGCAGTTCTTC. J is TRBJ2-1 and V is TRBV20-1; D remains ambiguous. The germline CDR1 and CDR2 sequences are DFQATT and SNEGSKA (reference sequence). There are 14 residues in the CDR3. The germline V and J ends were trimmed by 3 bases and 0 bases, with 9 bases remaining between them.

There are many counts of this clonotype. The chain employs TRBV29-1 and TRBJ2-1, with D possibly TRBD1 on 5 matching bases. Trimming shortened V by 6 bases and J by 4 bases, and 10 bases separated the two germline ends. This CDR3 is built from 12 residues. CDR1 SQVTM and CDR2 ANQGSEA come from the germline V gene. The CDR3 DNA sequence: TGCAGCGTAGCCCGACAGTACAATGAGCAGTTCTTC. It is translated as CSVARQYNEQFF.

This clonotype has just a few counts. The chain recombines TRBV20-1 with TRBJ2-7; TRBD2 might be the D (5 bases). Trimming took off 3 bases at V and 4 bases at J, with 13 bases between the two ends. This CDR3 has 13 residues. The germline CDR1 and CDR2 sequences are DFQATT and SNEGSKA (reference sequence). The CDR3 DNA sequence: TGCAGTGCTAGTTCGGTTAGCGTTTACGAGCAGTACTTC. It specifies CSASSVSVYEQYF.

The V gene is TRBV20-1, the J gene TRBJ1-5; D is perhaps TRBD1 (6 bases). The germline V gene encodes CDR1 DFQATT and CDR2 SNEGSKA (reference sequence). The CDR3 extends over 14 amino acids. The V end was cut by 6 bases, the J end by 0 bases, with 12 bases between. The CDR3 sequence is CSARGTDSNQPQHF. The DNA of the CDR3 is TGCAGTGCCAGGGGAACAGATAGCAATCAGCCCCAGCATTTT.

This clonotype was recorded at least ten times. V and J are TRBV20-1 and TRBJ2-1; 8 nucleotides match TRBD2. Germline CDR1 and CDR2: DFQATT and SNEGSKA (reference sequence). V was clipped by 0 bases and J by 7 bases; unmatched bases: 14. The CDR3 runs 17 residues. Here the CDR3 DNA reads TGCAGTGCTAGAGATCTGTTGATAGCGGGAATCAGGAATGAGCAGTTCTTC. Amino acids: CSARDLLIAGIRNEQFF.

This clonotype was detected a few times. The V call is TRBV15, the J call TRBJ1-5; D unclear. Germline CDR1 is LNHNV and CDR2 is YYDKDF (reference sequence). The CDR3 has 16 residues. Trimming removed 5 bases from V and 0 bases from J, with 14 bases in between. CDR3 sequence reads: CATSPPFTDSNQPQHF. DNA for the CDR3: TGTGCCACCAGCCCGCCCTTTACAGATAGCAATCAGCCCCAGCATTTT.

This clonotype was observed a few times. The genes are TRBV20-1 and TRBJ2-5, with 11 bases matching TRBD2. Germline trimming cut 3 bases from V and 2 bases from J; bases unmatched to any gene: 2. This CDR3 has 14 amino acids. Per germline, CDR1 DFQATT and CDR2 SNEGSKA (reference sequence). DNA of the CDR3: TGCAGTGCTAGGACTAGCGGGAATCAAGAGACCCAGTACTTC. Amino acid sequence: CSARTSGNQETQYF.

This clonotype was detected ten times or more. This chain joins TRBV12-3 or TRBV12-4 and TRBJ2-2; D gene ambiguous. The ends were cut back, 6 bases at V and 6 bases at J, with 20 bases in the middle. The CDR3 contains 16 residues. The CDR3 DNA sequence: TGTGCCAGCAGCTTTGACCCCAGCCCCCCGGCCGGGGAGCTGTTTTTT. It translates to CASSFDPSPPAGELFF.

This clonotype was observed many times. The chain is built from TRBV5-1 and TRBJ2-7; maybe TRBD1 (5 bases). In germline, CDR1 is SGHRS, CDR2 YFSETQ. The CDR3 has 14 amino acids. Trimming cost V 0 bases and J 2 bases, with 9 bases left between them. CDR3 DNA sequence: TGCGCCAGCAGCTTGGACAGGAGAACCTACGAGCAGTACTTC. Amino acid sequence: CASSLDRRTYEQYF.

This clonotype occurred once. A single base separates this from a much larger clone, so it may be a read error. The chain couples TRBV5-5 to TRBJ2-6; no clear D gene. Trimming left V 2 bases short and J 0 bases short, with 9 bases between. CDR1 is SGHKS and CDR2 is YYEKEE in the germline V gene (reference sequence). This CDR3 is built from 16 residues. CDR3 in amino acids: CASSFDGRSGANVLTF. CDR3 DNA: TGTGCCAGCAGCTTTGACGGGCGCTCTGGGGCCAACGTCCTGACTTTC.

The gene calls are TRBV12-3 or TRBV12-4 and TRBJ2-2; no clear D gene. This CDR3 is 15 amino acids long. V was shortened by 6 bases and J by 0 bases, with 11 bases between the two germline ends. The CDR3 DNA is TGTGCCAGCAGGCGAGACGGAACGAACACCGGGGAGCTGTTTTTT. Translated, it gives CASRRDGTNTGELFF.

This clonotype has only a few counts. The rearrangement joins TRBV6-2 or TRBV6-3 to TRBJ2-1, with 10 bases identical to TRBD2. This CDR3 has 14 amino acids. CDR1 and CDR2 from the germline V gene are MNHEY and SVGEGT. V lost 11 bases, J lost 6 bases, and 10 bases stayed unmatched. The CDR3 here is CAVALAGEVNEQFF. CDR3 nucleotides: TGTGCCGTGGCCCTAGCGGGAGAGGTCAATGAGCAGTTCTTC.